Listed here is a single T cell receptor beta chain. Its antigen remains unidentified. J was trimmed by 6 bases and V by 3 bases; bases with no gene match: 10. This CDR3 comprises 14 residues. The V gene's germline CDR1 is GTSNPN and CDR2 SVGIG (reference sequence). This entry is derived from a study of T cell responses to AZD1222 COVID-19 vaccine. Study conclusions and caveats: Dominant CD4 TCR responses targeted spike regions 160-218 and 743-854. In a largely white British group with more females than males, clonal diversity was possibly underestimated. Spike-specific TCR breadth and depth went up after people got two AZD1222 doses. The number of AZD1222 recipients seropositive at baseline was only five or six.

Repertoires were generated with immunoSEQ multiplex PCR, while TCRdb's copy carries only in-frame clones and drops some. The sample has approximately 64,000 clones; just over 90% are singletons. The receptor was isolated from an adult who received the MenACWY meningococcal vaccine as a control. V usage is TRBV30 and J usage is TRBJ1-2, with 7 positions matching TRBD1. Sequences were derived from peripheral blood, sampled 28 days after the second dose of the MenACWY control vaccine. CDR3 nucleotide sequence: TGTGCCTGGAGGGGGACAGCAGGCTCTGATGGCTACACCTTC. Translation gives CAWRGTAGSDGYTF.